Here is one TCR beta chain with its context. The antigen remains undetermined. The junction differs from germline at one of its ends, possibly a read error. The donors, aged 6 to 90, were healthy Caucasians from Russia. This specimen belongs to a study of blood T cells in healthy people across ages. A sample-barcoded 5' primer and a J-beta primer mix were used in a second PCR of roughly 7 to 11 cycles. Researchers report that each sample yielded at least 2.5 million CDR3-containing paired-end reads. TCRdb used MiXCR to reprocess the 5' RACE reads, holding one entry per CDR3 protein. The data contain hundreds of thousands of distinct CDR3 sequences, around 50% of them seen just once; the ten biggest clones take up roughly 12%. Whole-study results and caveats: The recorded TCR beta diversity per million T cells decreased in a roughly linear manner with age. Both higher diversity and more naive CD4+ cells marked long-lived donors when set against aged donors.

This CDR3 contains 16 residues. Germline values: CDR1 SGHTA, CDR2 FQGNSA. This chain joins TRBV7-2 and TRBJ2-3, with 8 bases identical to TRBD2. Sample: blood. The sequence was obtained from a woman aged 80 or older in good health. The CDR3 spells CAGSPSGRGGADTQYF. The CDR3 DNA follows: TGTGCCGGCAGCCCTAGCGGACGGGGGGGGGCAGATACGCAGTATTTT.